The 10 T cell receptor beta chains below all came from one sample that was sequenced in a study of shared T cell receptors in the human thymus. This table comes from immunoSEQ multiplex PCR, and its TCRdb copy is limited to in-frame clones, with some not included. The sample carries more than 550,000 clones, 80% to 90% recorded once. This sample was also put to use in a study of human thymus T cells.

Sequences were obtained from thymocytes. The receptor set was obtained from a girl under three years old with a congenital heart defect.

The chain is built from TRBV7-2 and TRBJ1-2; D is perhaps TRBD1 (6 bases). Germline assignment: CDR1 SGHTA and CDR2 FQGNSA. The ends were cut back, 3 bases at V and 4 bases at J, with 15 bases in the middle. The CDR3 totals 15 residues. The CDR3: CASSFVQGFFYGYTF. The CDR3 DNA follows: TGTGCCAGCAGCTTTGTACAGGGATTCTTCTATGGCTACACCTTC.

The chain is built from TRBV7-6 and TRBJ1-4; TRBD1 might be the D (6 bases). Germline CDR1 reads SGHVS; CDR2 reads FNYEAQ. CDR3 length: 16 residues. V lost 5 bases to trimming and J lost 0 bases, with 13 bases between them. DNA of the CDR3: TGTGCCAGCAGCCCGAGGGGGTCAGCAACTAATGAAAAACTGTTTTTT. Its translation is CASSPRGSATNEKLFF.

The genes are TRBV5-4 and TRBJ2-7, with D tentatively TRBD1 (5 bases). The CDR3 length is 14 residues. Trimming pared 1 base from V and 2 bases from J, leaving 10 bases between. Germline CDR1 reads SGHNT; CDR2 reads YYREEE (reference sequence). The CDR3, as DNA: TGTGCCAGCAGCTTGTGGCAGGGTCCCTACGAGCAGTACTTC. Amino acids: CASSLWQGPYEQYF.

This chain links TRBV5-4 with TRBJ1-1; D uncertain. Germline CDR1 and CDR2: SGHNT and YYREEE (reference sequence). The CDR3 runs to 15 residues. Deletions cut 9 bases from V and 1 base from J, with 19 bases between. CDR3 sequence reads: CATETPAAENTEAFF. CDR3 sequence (DNA): TGTGCCACCGAAACCCCCGCCGCGGAGAACACTGAAGCTTTCTTT.

V is TRBV18 and J is TRBJ2-5; TRBD1 agrees at 9 bases. This CDR3 spans 16 amino acids. CDR1 and CDR2 from the germline V gene are KGHSH and LQKENI. The V gene end was trimmed by 2 bases and the J gene end by 2 bases; junction bases not matched to a gene: 6. In DNA form, the CDR3 reads TGTGCCAGCTCACCATCCCGACAGGGGGGTCAAGAGACCCAGTACTTC. This codes for CASSPSRQGGQETQYF.

Notes on this clone: Other DNA sequences in this sample translate to the same CDR3. The chain has TRBV7-6 and TRBJ2-7; TRBD1 is a possible D gene (6 bases). With 5 bases removed from V and 3 bases from J, the gap between germline ends came to 11 bases. The CDR3 length is 13 residues. Germline CDR1 and CDR2: SGHVS and FNYEAQ. The CDR3 loop is CASSQGHVYEQYF. In nucleotides, the CDR3 is TGTGCCAGCAGCCAGGGACACGTCTACGAGCAGTACTTC.

The rearrangement uses TRBV5-6 and TRBJ2-3; 7 bases are a match to TRBD1. CDR3 length: 15 residues. With V trimmed by 3 bases and J by 0 bases, 4 bases remained unmatched. CDR1 and CDR2 from the germline V gene are SGHDT and YYEEEE. The CDR3 is CASSSSTGSTDTQYF. The CDR3 nucleotides are TGTGCCAGCAGCTCGTCGACAGGGAGCACAGATACGCAGTATTTT.

The chain has TRBV6-5 and TRBJ2-7, with D possibly matching TRBD1 (5 bases). The CDR3 runs 15 residues. The germline V gene has CDR1 MNHEY and CDR2 SVGAGI. The V and J ends lost 5 bases and 1 base respectively, with 15 bases between them. The CDR3 sequence: CASSIRRGRSYEQYF. CDR3 in DNA: TGTGCCAGCAGTATCCGAAGGGGCCGGTCCTACGAGCAGTACTTC.

The V gene is TRBV10-3, the J gene TRBJ1-3; tentatively, D is TRBD1 (6 bases). This CDR3 region has 16 residues. Germline V gene sequence: CDR1 ENHRY, CDR2 SYGVKD. Deletions cut 6 bases from V and 0 bases from J, with 15 bases between. CDR3 in amino acids: CAIRPWTESSGNTIYF. In DNA, the CDR3 is TGTGCCATCAGACCCTGGACAGAATCCTCTGGAAACACCATATATTTT.

The rearrangement joins TRBV6-7 to TRBJ1-1, with D maybe TRBD1 (5 bases). TRBV6-7 falls under the ORF class, with uncertain function. CDR3 length equals 15 residues. The V and J ends lost 10 bases and 0 bases respectively, with 18 bases between them. DNA for the CDR3: TGTGCCATCCTTGGGGTAACAGGAATGAACACTGAAGCTTTCTTT. As protein: CAILGVTGMNTEAFF.